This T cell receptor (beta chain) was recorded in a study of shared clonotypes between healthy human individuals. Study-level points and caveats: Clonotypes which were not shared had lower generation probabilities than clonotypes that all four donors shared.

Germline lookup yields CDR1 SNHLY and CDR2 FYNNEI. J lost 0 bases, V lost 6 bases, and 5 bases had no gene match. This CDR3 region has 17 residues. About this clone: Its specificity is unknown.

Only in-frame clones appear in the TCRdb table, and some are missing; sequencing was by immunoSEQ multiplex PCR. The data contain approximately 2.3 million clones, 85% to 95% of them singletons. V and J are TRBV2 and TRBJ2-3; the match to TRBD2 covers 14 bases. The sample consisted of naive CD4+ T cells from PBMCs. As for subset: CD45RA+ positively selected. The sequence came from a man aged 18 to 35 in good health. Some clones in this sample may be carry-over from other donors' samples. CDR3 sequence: CASRGTSGSLSTDTQYF. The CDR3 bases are TGTGCCAGCAGGGGGACTAGCGGGAGCCTCAGCACAGATACGCAGTATTTT.